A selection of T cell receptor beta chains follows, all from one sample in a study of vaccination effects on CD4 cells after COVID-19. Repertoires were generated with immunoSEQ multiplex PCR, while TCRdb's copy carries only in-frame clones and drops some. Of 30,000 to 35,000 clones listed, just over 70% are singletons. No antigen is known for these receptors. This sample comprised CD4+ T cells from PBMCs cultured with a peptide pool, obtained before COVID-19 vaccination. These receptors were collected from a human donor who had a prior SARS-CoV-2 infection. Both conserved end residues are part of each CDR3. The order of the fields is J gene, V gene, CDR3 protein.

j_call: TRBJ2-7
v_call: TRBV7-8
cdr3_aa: CARRRGPHEQYF

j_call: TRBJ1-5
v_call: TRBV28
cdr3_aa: CASSLYRQPQHF

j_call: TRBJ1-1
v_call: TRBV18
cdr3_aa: CASSPLTGRNTEAFF

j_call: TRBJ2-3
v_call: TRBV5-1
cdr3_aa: CASSSQAGGQDTQYF

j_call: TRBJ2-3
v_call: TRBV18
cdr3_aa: CASSPTGTSGGSTDTQYF

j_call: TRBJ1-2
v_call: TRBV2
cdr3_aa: CASSLATGNYGYTF

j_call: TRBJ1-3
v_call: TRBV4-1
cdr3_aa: CASRSRESGNTIYF

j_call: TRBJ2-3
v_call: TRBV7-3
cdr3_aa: CASSSGTSRTDTQYF

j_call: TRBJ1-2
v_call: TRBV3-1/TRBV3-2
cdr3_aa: CASSQGQFGYTF

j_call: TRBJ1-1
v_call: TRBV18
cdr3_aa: CASSPGQDTEAFF

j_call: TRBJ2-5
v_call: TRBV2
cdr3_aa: CASSMGLAGWQETQYF

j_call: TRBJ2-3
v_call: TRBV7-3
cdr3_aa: CASSSTGVDTQYF

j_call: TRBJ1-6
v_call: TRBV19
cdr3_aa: CASSSQGAGNSPLHF

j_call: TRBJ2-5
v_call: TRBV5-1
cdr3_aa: CASSLRRQPFQETQYF

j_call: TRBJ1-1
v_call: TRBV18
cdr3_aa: CASSHDRNTEAFF

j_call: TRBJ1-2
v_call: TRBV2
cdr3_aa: CASRGTGSNYGYTF

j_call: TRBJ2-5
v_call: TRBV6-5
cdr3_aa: CASSYSPNLLTQYF

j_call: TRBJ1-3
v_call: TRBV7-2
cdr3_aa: CASSLITDSWSWGNTIYF

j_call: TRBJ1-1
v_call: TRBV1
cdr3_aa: CTSSHGGGANTEAFF

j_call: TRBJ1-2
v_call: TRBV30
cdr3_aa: CARTGTGATYGYTF

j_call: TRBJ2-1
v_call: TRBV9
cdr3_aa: CASSVAGNEQFF

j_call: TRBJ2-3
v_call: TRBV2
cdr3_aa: CASSELQATDTQYF

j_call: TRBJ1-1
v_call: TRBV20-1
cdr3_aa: CSARGSTEAFF

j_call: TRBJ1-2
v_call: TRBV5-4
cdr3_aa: CASSLAFADGVYGYGYTF

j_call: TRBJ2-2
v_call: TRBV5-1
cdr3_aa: CASSLPDSGTSGRGDSGELFF

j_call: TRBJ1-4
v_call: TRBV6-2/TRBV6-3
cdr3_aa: CASSPTATNEKLFF

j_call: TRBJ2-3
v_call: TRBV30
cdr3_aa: CAWSLISTDTQYF

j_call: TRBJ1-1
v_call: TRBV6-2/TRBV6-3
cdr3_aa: CASSQGHTEAFF

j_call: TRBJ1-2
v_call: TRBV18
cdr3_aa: CASSPGDNYGYTF

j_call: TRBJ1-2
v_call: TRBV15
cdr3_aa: CATSSRTGTGYTF

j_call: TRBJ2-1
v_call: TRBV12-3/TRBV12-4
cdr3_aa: CASSLVPIHEQFF

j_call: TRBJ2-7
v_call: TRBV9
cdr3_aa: CASSVGAPGYEQYF

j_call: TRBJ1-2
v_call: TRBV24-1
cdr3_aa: CATSAHQAGGIGGYTF

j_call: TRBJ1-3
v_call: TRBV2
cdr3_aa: CASSEQVSGNTIYF

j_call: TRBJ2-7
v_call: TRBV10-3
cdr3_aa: CAISESRDYNSYEQYF

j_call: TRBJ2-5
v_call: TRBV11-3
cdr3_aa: CASSLAGEKETQYF

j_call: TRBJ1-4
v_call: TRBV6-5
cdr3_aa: CASSQRESGELFF

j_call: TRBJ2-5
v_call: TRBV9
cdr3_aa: CASSEGTWETQYF

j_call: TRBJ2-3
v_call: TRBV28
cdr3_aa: CASSHLGGSSPTDTQYF

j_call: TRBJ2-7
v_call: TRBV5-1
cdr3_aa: CASSLAQAGYEQYF

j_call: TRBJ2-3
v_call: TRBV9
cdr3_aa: CASSFSGGGSDTQYF

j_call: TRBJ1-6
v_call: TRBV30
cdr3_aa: CAWSVDRWSPLHF

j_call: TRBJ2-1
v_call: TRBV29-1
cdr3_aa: CSVVQTITYNEQFF

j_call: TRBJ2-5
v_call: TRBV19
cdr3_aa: CASSIAYQETQYF

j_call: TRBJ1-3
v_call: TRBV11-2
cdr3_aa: CASSQTGQILGNTIYF

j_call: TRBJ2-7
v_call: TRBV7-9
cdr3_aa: CASSPPLGLAGYTYEQYF

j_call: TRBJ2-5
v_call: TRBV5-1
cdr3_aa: CASSRGTGHSETQYF

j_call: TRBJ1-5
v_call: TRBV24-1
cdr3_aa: CATSDWDNNQPQHF

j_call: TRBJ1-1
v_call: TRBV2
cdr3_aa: CASSDQAARLEAFF

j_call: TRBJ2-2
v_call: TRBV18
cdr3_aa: CASSRPGQGATGELFF

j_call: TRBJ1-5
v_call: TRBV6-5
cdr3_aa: CASSYSSRGNQPQHF

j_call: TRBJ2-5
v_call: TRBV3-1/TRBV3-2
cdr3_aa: CASSQETGTSYQETQYF

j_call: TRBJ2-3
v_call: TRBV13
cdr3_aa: CASSLGRSGGADTQYF

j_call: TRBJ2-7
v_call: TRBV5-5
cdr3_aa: CASSLWDRASYEQYF

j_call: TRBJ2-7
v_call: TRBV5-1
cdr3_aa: CASGTGTYEQYF

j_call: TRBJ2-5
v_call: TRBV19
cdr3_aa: CASSIGSSSRPPFLETQYF

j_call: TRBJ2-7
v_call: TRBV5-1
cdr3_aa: CASSPRTSGIYEQYF

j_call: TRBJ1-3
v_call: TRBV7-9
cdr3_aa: CASRNQAGSNTIYF

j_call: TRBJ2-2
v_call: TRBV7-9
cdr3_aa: CASSLVSLATGELFF